A selection of T cell receptor beta chains follows, all from one sample in a study of beta chain features in type 1 diabetes. Profiled with immunoSEQ multiplex PCR; TCRdb holds only in-frame clones, not every one. Of about 250,000 clones in the sample, 13% to 15% were seen once. Sequencing used naive CD4+ T cells from blood. These receptors originate from a woman in her forties in good health. Both conserved end residues are part of each CDR3. A D gene is named only where the DNA matches it firmly. Rows may omit the clone size; those that give it use once, few, many or a size class.

clone_size: few; v_call: TRBV7-9; d_call: TRBD2; j_call: TRBJ2-5; cdr3_aa: CASSLSSGDGHF; cdr3_nt: TGTGCCAGCAGCTTGTCTAGCGGGGATGGCCACTTC
clone_size: .; v_call: TRBV18; d_call: .; j_call: TRBJ1-2; cdr3_aa: CASSPRSEGYTF; cdr3_nt: TGTGCCAGCTCACCACGGTCTGAGGGCTACACCTTC
clone_size: .; v_call: TRBV7-2; d_call: TRBD2; j_call: TRBJ2-7; cdr3_aa: CASSFMSGGPYEQYF; cdr3_nt: TGTGCCAGCAGCTTTATGTCGGGGGGGCCTTACGAGCAGTACTTC
clone_size: .; v_call: TRBV7-9; d_call: TRBD1; j_call: TRBJ1-2; cdr3_aa: CASMKTRGTGNGYTF; cdr3_nt: TGTGCCAGCATGAAGACGCGGGGGACAGGAAACGGCTACACCTTC
clone_size: .; v_call: TRBV2; d_call: TRBD1; j_call: TRBJ2-3; cdr3_aa: CASSGQGARADTQYF; cdr3_nt: TGTGCCAGCAGTGGACAGGGGGCGAGGGCAGATACGCAGTATTTT
clone_size: .; v_call: TRBV7-2; d_call: TRBD1; j_call: TRBJ2-7; cdr3_aa: CASSLVGDSSYEQYF; cdr3_nt: TGTGCCAGCAGCTTAGTCGGGGACAGTTCCTACGAGCAGTACTTC
clone_size: few; v_call: TRBV5-1; d_call: .; j_call: TRBJ2-5; cdr3_aa: CASSHPTDRQETQYF; cdr3_nt: TGCGCCAGCAGCCATCCGACAGATCGCCAAGAGACCCAGTACTTC
clone_size: .; v_call: TRBV6-6; d_call: TRBD2; j_call: TRBJ2-5; cdr3_aa: CASSSGGAGETQYF; cdr3_nt: TGTGCCAGTTCTAGCGGGGGGGCGGGGGAGACCCAGTACTTC
clone_size: few; v_call: TRBV7-2; d_call: .; j_call: TRBJ2-3; cdr3_aa: CASSSLQATSTDTQYF; cdr3_nt: TGTGCCAGCAGCTCCTTACAGGCCACTAGCACAGATACGCAGTATTTT
clone_size: .; v_call: TRBV18; d_call: .; j_call: TRBJ2-2; cdr3_aa: CASSQKPTGELFF; cdr3_nt: TGTGCCAGCTCCCAGAAACCAACCGGGGAGCTGTTTTTT
clone_size: .; v_call: TRBV9; d_call: .; j_call: TRBJ2-6; cdr3_aa: CASSVATGLHSGANVLTF; cdr3_nt: TGTGCCAGCAGCGTAGCGACAGGCCTTCACTCTGGGGCCAACGTCCTGACTTTC
clone_size: .; v_call: TRBV2; d_call: TRBD1; j_call: TRBJ2-7; cdr3_aa: CASSAGTGLTF; cdr3_nt: TGTGCCAGTTCCGCCGGGACAGGGTTAACCTTC
clone_size: .; v_call: TRBV4-2; d_call: .; j_call: TRBJ2-3; cdr3_aa: CASSQERTIAGTDTQYF; cdr3_nt: TGTGCCAGCAGCCAAGAAAGGACGATAGCGGGCACAGATACGCAGTATTTT
clone_size: .; v_call: TRBV27; d_call: .; j_call: TRBJ2-5; cdr3_aa: CASSLAPGETQYF; cdr3_nt: TGTGCCAGCAGTTTGGCCCCTGGAGAGACCCAGTACTTC
clone_size: few; v_call: TRBV19; d_call: TRBD1; j_call: TRBJ1-2; cdr3_aa: CASRKTGADGYTF; cdr3_nt: TGTGCCAGTAGGAAGACAGGGGCGGATGGCTACACCTTC
clone_size: few; v_call: TRBV2; d_call: TRBD1; j_call: TRBJ2-5; cdr3_aa: CASSTGGQETQYF; cdr3_nt: TGTGCCAGCAGCACAGGGGGCCAGGAGACCCAGTACTTC
clone_size: .; v_call: TRBV12-2; d_call: .; j_call: TRBJ2-1; cdr3_aa: CASRQGQGVPYNEQFF; cdr3_nt: TGTGCAAGTCGCCAGGGACAGGGAGTGCCCTACAATGAGCAGTTCTTC